The 31 T cell receptor beta chains in this list originate from one sample, sequenced in a study of blood T cell repertoires in COVID-19. Clones were sequenced by immunoSEQ multiplex PCR, and TCRdb holds only the in-frame ones, with some missing. In the table there are approximately 170,000 clones, about 88% of which are singletons. Sequencing used peripheral blood. These receptors were taken from a man in his fifties or sixties who had recovered from COVID-19.

This chain links TRBV4-3 with TRBJ1-4; the D gene is possibly TRBD1 (6 bases). Trimming removed 1 base at V and 5 bases at J, with 14 bases between. Germline V gene data show CDR1 as LGHNA and CDR2 as YSLEER. The CDR3 runs 16 residues. In DNA form, the CDR3 reads TGCGCCAGCAGCCAAGGCCTGAGGACAGTGAATGAAAAACTGTTTTTT. Its translation is CASSQGLRTVNEKLFF.

This sequence joins TRBV7-6 and TRBJ2-1, with 10 bases lining up with TRBD2. The germline V gene encodes CDR1 SGHVS and CDR2 FNYEAQ. V lost 1 base and J lost 8; bases outside the gene matches: 2. CDR3 size: 14 residues. CDR3 sequence (DNA): TGTGCCAGCAGCTTAGGACTAGCGGGTGATGAGCAGTTCTTC. Translated: CASSLGLAGDEQFF.

The rearrangement joins TRBV18 to TRBJ2-1, with D perhaps TRBD2 (5 bases). The germline V and J ends were trimmed by 3 bases and 0 bases, with 9 bases remaining between them. Per the germline V gene, CDR1 is KGHSH and CDR2 is LQKENI. The CDR3 loop spans 15 amino acids. In DNA form, the CDR3 reads TGTGCCAGCTCACCCCGGGATAACTCCTACAATGAGCAGTTCTTC. Encoded protein: CASSPRDNSYNEQFF.

This chain connects TRBV4-2 to TRBJ2-5; no clear D gene. The CDR3 length is 12 residues. V was pared by 0 bases and J by 4 bases, with 3 bases between. Germline V gene data show CDR1 as LGHNA and CDR2 as YNFKEQ. The CDR3 loop reads CASSQDRETQYF. The CDR3 coding sequence is TGTGCCAGCAGCCAAGATAGAGAGACCCAGTACTTC.

Notes on this clone: Other DNA sequences in the same sample also yield this CDR3. The CDR3: CSARTGDIQYF. The CDR3 bases are TGCAGTGCTAGAACAGGGGACATTCAGTACTTC. J is TRBJ2-4 and V is TRBV20-1; 7 bases match TRBD1. V lost 2 bases and J lost 8; bases outside the gene matches: 0. The V gene's germline CDR1 is DFQATT and CDR2 SNEGSKA (reference sequence). The CDR3 consists of 11 residues.

CDR3 amino acids: CASSLLAGGQDEQFF. In nucleotides, the CDR3 is TGTGCCAGCAGCCTTCTAGCGGGGGGCCAGGATGAGCAGTTCTTC. The chain carries TRBV11-2 and TRBJ2-1; the match to TRBD2 covers 11 bases. CDR3 length: 15 amino acids. Germline lookup yields CDR1 SGHAT and CDR2 FQNNGV. V lost 5 bases to trimming and J lost 8 bases; unmatched junction nucleotides: 8. Combining the CDR3 with reference TRBV11-2 and TRBJ2-1 gives the whole variable domain EAGVAQSPRYKIIEKRQSVAFWCNPISGHATLYWYQQILGQGPKLLIQFQNNGVVDDSQLPKDRFSAERLKGVDSTLKIQPAKLEDSAVYLCASSLLAGGQDEQFFGPGTRLTVL.

The CDR3 nucleotides are TGTGCCAGCAGTTACTCGAGGATCTCCTTGGCCCTCCACTTT. Its translation is CASSYSRISLALHF. The chain links TRBV6-5 to TRBJ1-6, with D hard to call. V was pared by 0 bases and J by 14 bases, with 14 bases between. The germline CDR1 and CDR2 sequences are MNHEY and SVGAGI. The CDR3 consists of 14 residues.

The V gene is TRBV19, the J gene TRBJ2-7; 9 positions match TRBD1. CDR1 and CDR2 (germline): LNHDA, SQIVND (reference sequence). Losses at the gene ends were 8 bases for V and 6 bases for J; bases not matched to a gene: 11. The CDR3 loop spans 14 amino acids. As DNA, the CDR3 is TGTGCCAGTTCTTGGACAGGGGAGAAGGCCGAGCAGTACTTC. Protein sequence: CASSWTGEKAEQYF.

As regards this clone: The sample has other DNA sequences that encode this CDR3 too. This sequence joins TRBV28 and TRBJ1-3; tentatively, D is TRBD1 (5 bases). V was shortened by 3 bases and J by 0 bases, with 9 bases between the two germline ends. Germline CDR1 MDHEN, CDR2 SYDVKM. The CDR3 is 15 residues long. This chain's CDR3 is CASSFGTVSGNTIYF. The CDR3 bases are TGTGCCAGCAGTTTCGGGACTGTCTCTGGAAACACCATATATTTT.

This clone was picked up a small number of times. The gene calls are TRBV4-3 and TRBJ2-1; D unresolved. V was shortened by 0 bases and J by 6 bases, with 12 bases between the two germline ends. The CDR3 spans 15 residues. CDR1 LGHNA and CDR2 YSLEER come from the germline V gene. CDR3 bases: TGCGCCAGCAGCCAAGAGTTACTCGCGGTCAATGAGCAGTTCTTC. Amino acids: CASSQELLAVNEQFF.

The chain carries TRBV11-2 and TRBJ2-7; a weak D match, TRBD1 (6 bases). The CDR3 totals 14 residues. Deletions cut 1 base from V and 6 bases from J, with 13 bases between. The V gene's germline CDR1 is SGHAT and CDR2 FQNNGV. Written as DNA, the CDR3 is TGTGCCAGCAGCTTAGCCCTCGACAGGAGCGAGCAGTACTTC. Translated, it gives CASSLALDRSEQYF.

The chain is built from TRBV7-2 and TRBJ2-1; TRBD2 aligns across 7 bases. Germline CDR1 and CDR2: SGHTA and FQGNSA. This CDR3 comprises 17 residues. Trimming took 1 base from V and 2 from J; bases not matched to a gene: 8. The CDR3 region has the DNA TGTGCCAGCAGCTTAGAAGCGGGGTATAACACCTACAATGAGCAGTTCTTC. Its protein is CASSLEAGYNTYNEQFF.

The chain couples TRBV18 to TRBJ2-3, with 8 bases matching TRBD2. After removal of 1 base from V and 6 bases from J, the junction contained 9 bases not matched to a gene. Germline V gene data show CDR1 as KGHSH and CDR2 as LQKENI. The CDR3 totals 16 residues. CDR3: CASSPLTGGASDTQYF. The CDR3 nucleotides read TGTGCCAGCTCACCACTCACGGGAGGGGCATCGGATACGCAGTATTTT.

The chain carries TRBV7-6 and TRBJ1-2; 10 nucleotides line up with TRBD1. CDR1 is SGHVS and CDR2 is FNYEAQ in the germline V gene. The CDR3 is 15 residues long. Unmatched junction bases numbered 4, after V lost 4 bases and J lost 2 bases. Written as DNA, the CDR3 is TGTGCCAGCAGCTCGCCGGGACAGGGGAACTATGGCTACACCTTC. Amino acids: CASSSPGQGNYGYTF.

The gene calls are TRBV24-1 and TRBJ1-1, with 9 bases matching TRBD1. Germline CDR1 is KGHDR and CDR2 is SFDVKD. J gave up 1 base and V 8 bases, and 1 base lay outside the gene matches. The CDR3 runs 13 residues. The CDR3 nucleotides read TGTGCCACCACGGGACAGGGGAACACTGAAGCTTTCTTT. Its protein is CATTGQGNTEAFF.

This chain uses TRBV10-3 with TRBJ2-1; 7 nucleotides line up with TRBD1. V lost 8 bases and J lost 4; bases outside the gene matches: 5. Germline CDR1 is ENHRY and CDR2 is SYGVKD. The CDR3 extends over 13 amino acids. CDR3 loop: CAIRQGSYNEQFF. The CDR3 nucleotides read TGTGCCATCCGACAGGGCTCTTACAATGAGCAGTTCTTC.

The chain employs TRBV5-4 and TRBJ2-2; maybe TRBD2 (6 bases). The CDR3 loop spans 15 amino acids. Per the germline V gene, CDR1 is SGHNT and CDR2 is YYREEE (reference sequence). The V gene lost 4 bases and the J gene lost 5 bases, with 15 bases spanning the gap. The CDR3 spells CASSRGGVRTGELFF. The CDR3 DNA is TGTGCCAGCAGCAGGGGCGGGGTCAGAACCGGGGAGCTGTTTTTT. The variable domain in full, completed from reference TRBV5-4 and TRBJ2-2, reads ETGVTQSPTHLIKTRGQQVTLRCSSQSGHNTVSWYQQALGQGPQFIFQYYREEENGRGNFPPRFSGLQFPNYSSELNVNALELDDSALYLCASSRGGVRTGELFFGEGSRLTVL.

The chain recombines TRBV7-9 with TRBJ2-7, with a weak D call TRBD1 (6 bases). The germline V gene has CDR1 SEHNR and CDR2 FQNEAQ (reference sequence). The V end lost 5 bases, the J end lost 4 bases, and 15 bases lay between the germline ends. The CDR3 runs 14 residues. CDR3 coding DNA: TGTGCCAGCAGCCCGAGGACAGCCGTTTACGAGCAGTACTTC. Amino acid sequence: CASSPRTAVYEQYF.

The genes are TRBV4-3 and TRBJ2-2; possibly TRBD1 for D (5 bases). V was pared by 0 bases and J by 7 bases, with 12 bases between. Germline V CDR1 and CDR2: LGHNA, YSLEER. The CDR3 sequence is 15 residues long. CDR3 sequence (DNA): TGCGCCAGCAGCCAAGAGGGGCGTGGTAGCGGGGAGCTGTTTTTT. Translating it yields CASSQEGRGSGELFF.

This clone was seen more than once but under ten times. The rearrangement links TRBV7-9 to TRBJ1-1, with TRBD1 matching 7 bases. The germline V gene encodes CDR1 SEHNR and CDR2 FQNEAQ (reference sequence). This CDR3 has 13 residues. V dropped 4 bases and J dropped 10; count of bases not matched to a gene: 9. CDR3 loop: CASSSDRAFGAFF. The CDR3 coding sequence is TGTGCCAGCAGCTCTGACAGGGCCTTCGGAGCTTTCTTT.

V gene TRBV18 combines with J gene TRBJ2-2; 10 nucleotides align to TRBD2. Germline V lookup: CDR1 KGHSH, CDR2 LQKENI. V was clipped by 1 base and J by 4 bases; unmatched bases: 0. The CDR3 totals 15 residues. CDR3 nucleotide sequence: TGTGCCAGCTCACCACTAGCGGGAGGCACCGGGGAGCTGTTTTTT. As protein: CASSPLAGGTGELFF.

This clone was counted once. The rearrangement links TRBV5-4 to TRBJ2-3; 9 bases fit TRBD1. Germline V gives CDR1 SGHNT, CDR2 YYREEE (reference sequence). Unmatched junction bases numbered 6, after V lost 5 bases and J lost 2 bases. This CDR3 spans 15 amino acids. CDR3 region: CASRLTGGPTDTQYF. CDR3 coding DNA: TGTGCCAGCAGGTTGACAGGGGGTCCCACAGATACGCAGTATTTT.

The chain links TRBV7-2 to TRBJ2-1, with TRBD2 identical over 15 bases. This CDR3 has 17 residues. The J segment lost 6 bases and the V segment lost 5 bases, leaving 8 bases of the junction unmatched. The germline V gene encodes CDR1 SGHTA and CDR2 FQGNSA. CDR3 loop: CASSTGLAGGQANEQFF. The CDR3 DNA reads as TGTGCCAGCAGCACGGGACTAGCGGGAGGCCAAGCCAATGAGCAGTTCTTC.

This chain links TRBV6-5 with TRBJ1-1; 7 bases are a match to TRBD1. This CDR3 contains 15 residues. With V trimmed by 7 bases and J by 0 bases, 8 bases remained unmatched. Germline V CDR1 and CDR2: MNHEY, SVGAGI. The CDR3 loop reads CASTRGQNMNTEAFF. The CDR3 bases are TGTGCCAGCACCCGGGGACAGAACATGAACACTGAAGCTTTCTTT.

The genes are TRBV27 and TRBJ2-2; the match to TRBD1 covers 7 bases. This CDR3 has 15 amino acids. J lost 7 bases, V lost 6 bases, and 11 bases had no gene match. Looked up from germline, CDR1 is MNHEY and CDR2 is SMNVEV (reference sequence). CDR3 bases: TGTGCCAGCAGACCTATTGACAGGGATGACGGGGAGCTGTTTTTT. This translates into CASRPIDRDDGELFF.

This clone was seen just once. CDR3 region: CASSLRIGTTGWSYEQYF. The CDR3 bases are TGTGCCAGCAGCCTACGTATTGGGACTACAGGGTGGTCCTACGAGCAGTACTTC. The genes are TRBV14 and TRBJ2-7, with a tentative D call TRBD2 (7 bases). Germline CDR1 is SGHDN and CDR2 is FVKESK. CDR3 length: 18 amino acids. Trimming stripped 4 bases from V and 1 base from J, with 23 bases between.

The CDR3 coding sequence is TGTGCCAGCAGTTTTGCGGGAGGGCGGCAAGACAAAAACATTCAGTACTTC. Its protein product is CASSFAGGRQDKNIQYF. The chain carries TRBV28 and TRBJ2-4, with 9 bases that match TRBD2. This CDR3 comprises 17 residues. Germline CDR1 MDHEN, CDR2 SYDVKM. V trimming: 3 bases; J trimming: 3 bases; junction bases outside the gene matches: 9.

The chain recombines TRBV24-1 with TRBJ2-7; 11 positions match TRBD1. The V segment lost 10 bases and the J segment 4 bases; nucleotides outside the gene matches: 5. The CDR3 is 13 residues long. Germline V CDR1 and CDR2: KGHDR, SFDVKD. The CDR3 DNA sequence: TGTGCCACGTCCGGGACAGGGGGTTACGAGCAGTACTTC. Translating it yields CATSGTGGYEQYF.

V is TRBV27 and J is TRBJ2-2; a weak D match, TRBD2 (7 bases). Germline V lookup: CDR1 MNHEY, CDR2 SMNVEV (reference sequence). The V gene lost 5 bases and the J gene lost 3 bases, with 10 bases spanning the gap. The CDR3 runs 14 residues. The CDR3 sequence is CASSRGGDTGELFF. The DNA for the CDR3 is TGTGCCAGCAGTAGGGGGGGCGACACCGGGGAGCTGTTTTTT.

This clone has only a few counts. The chain couples TRBV27 to TRBJ2-1, with TRBD2 matching over 11 bases. This CDR3 is 15 amino acids long. Trimming removed 6 bases from V and 9 bases from J; junction bases left unmatched: 10. Looked up from germline, CDR1 is MNHEY and CDR2 is SMNVEV (reference sequence). The CDR3 sequence is CASRRASGGMGEQFF. CDR3 bases: TGTGCCAGCAGGCGGGCTAGCGGGGGGATGGGTGAGCAGTTCTTC.

V and J are TRBV27 and TRBJ1-6; D ambiguous. Per the germline V gene, CDR1 is MNHEY and CDR2 is SMNVEV (reference sequence). V lost 5 bases and J 0 bases, leaving 14 bases between the germline ends. The CDR3 contains 17 residues. The CDR3 loop is CASSLIAESSYNSPLHF. The CDR3 nucleotides are TGTGCCAGCAGTCTTATTGCCGAGAGCTCCTATAATTCACCCCTCCACTTT.